Presented here are 18 T cell receptor beta chains from one specimen sequenced in a study of T-cell memory formation after mild COVID-19. TCRdb fed the 5' RACE reads into MiXCR, producing one record per CDR3 protein. The table records 190,000 or so distinct CDR3 sequences, about a fifth of them present only once. What was sequenced was PBMCs or a T cell subset sorted from them (not recorded which). These receptors originate from an adult woman who had mild COVID-19 (a few samples of this study predate the infection). Cell type and time point are not known.

This clonotype was counted a few times. This chain uses TRBV7-8 with TRBJ2-7; D call uncertain. Trimming cost V 2 bases and J 6 bases, with 5 bases left between them. This CDR3 is built from 11 residues. Germline lookup yields CDR1 SGHVS and CDR2 FQNEAQ. DNA for the CDR3: TGTGCCAGCAGCTTAACTCGCGAGCAGTACTTC. Its protein product is CASSLTREQYF.

The J gene is TRBJ2-3, the V gene TRBV15; 10 positions agree with TRBD2. The CDR3 runs 15 residues. The germline gives CDR1 LNHNV, CDR2 YYDKDF (reference sequence). J gave up 2 bases and V 5 bases, and 4 bases lay outside the gene matches. The CDR3 bases are TGTGCCACCAGCGGGACTAGCGAGGCCACAGATACGCAGTATTTT. Amino acids: CATSGTSEATDTQYF.

Only a few counts were recorded for this clonotype. The chain joins TRBV29-1 to TRBJ2-2, with D possibly being TRBD1 or TRBD2 (5 bases each). This CDR3 has 13 residues. The V end lost 5 bases, the J end lost 3 bases, and 10 bases lay between the germline ends. The germline gives CDR1 SQVTM, CDR2 ANQGSEA. The CDR3 DNA sequence: TGCAGCGTTTTGGGACGCGACACCGGGGAGCTGTTTTTT. Amino acid sequence: CSVLGRDTGELFF.

CDR3 residues: CSASIASGGDTQYF. The CDR3, as DNA: TGCAGTGCTAGTATCGCTAGCGGGGGGGATACGCAGTATTTT. This chain uses TRBV20-1 with TRBJ2-3, with TRBD2 identical over 11 bases. Germline V gene sequence: CDR1 DFQATT, CDR2 SNEGSKA (reference sequence). Trimming took 3 bases from V and 6 from J; bases not matched to a gene: 5. This CDR3 is built from 14 residues.

This clonotype showed up just a few times. The chain combines TRBV6-2 or TRBV6-3 with TRBJ1-4; D is ambiguous. V was pared by 2 bases and J by 8 bases, with 9 bases between. The CDR3 runs to 13 residues. Looked up from germline, CDR1 is MNHEY and CDR2 is SVGEGT. The CDR3 sequence is CASSYGADEKLFF. DNA for the CDR3: TGTGCCAGCAGTTACGGTGCAGACGAAAAACTGTTTTTT.

The rearrangement links TRBV6-2 or TRBV6-3 to TRBJ2-1, with 7 positions matching TRBD1. Germline CDR1 MNHEY, CDR2 SVGEGT. The CDR3 extends over 17 amino acids. J lost 0 bases, V lost 4 bases, and 9 bases had no gene match. This CDR3 reads CASSSGTVTSSYNEQFF. CDR3 DNA: TGTGCCAGCAGTTCCGGGACAGTTACAAGCTCCTACAATGAGCAGTTCTTC.

This clonotype was counted a few times. The J gene is TRBJ1-2, the V gene TRBV2, with D perhaps matching TRBD1 (6 bases). The CDR3 covers 16 residues. V lost 7 bases to trimming and J lost 6 bases, with 24 bases between them. Germline-derived CDR1 and CDR2 are SNHLY and FYNNEI. The CDR3 nucleotides read TGTGCCAGCATTAGGAGGACAGACGTAGGACTTAATGGCTACACCTTC. It is translated as CASIRRTDVGLNGYTF.

This clonotype was observed a handful of times. The V gene is TRBV12-3 or TRBV12-4, the J gene TRBJ2-7; D is unclear. The V and J ends lost 3 bases and 5 bases respectively, with 11 bases between them. The length of the CDR3 is 13 residues. As DNA, the CDR3 is TGTGCCAGCAGTTTGGGCAGTACGGACGAGCAGTACTTC. Translation gives CASSLGSTDEQYF.

This clonotype was counted between two and nine times. The chain couples TRBV7-6 to TRBJ2-1, with D perhaps matching TRBD1 (6 bases). Germline assignment: CDR1 SGHVS and CDR2 FNYEAQ. The CDR3 runs 15 residues. The ends were cut back, 5 bases at V and 6 bases at J, with 17 bases in the middle. The CDR3 spells CASSNRDKERNEQFF. Written as DNA, the CDR3 is TGTGCCAGCAGCAACCGGGACAAGGAGCGCAATGAGCAGTTCTTC.

J is TRBJ1-2 and V is TRBV9; the match to TRBD1 covers 9 bases. CDR3 size: 15 residues. Germline V CDR1 and CDR2: SGDLS, YYNGEE. V lost 0 bases to trimming and J lost 6 bases; unmatched junction nucleotides: 6. Here the CDR3 DNA reads TGTGCCAGCAGCGTAGCAGGGACAGGGAGGGATGGCTACACCTTC. It encodes CASSVAGTGRDGYTF.

The chain uses TRBV5-6 and TRBJ2-7; 7 bases fit TRBD1. The CDR3 has 15 amino acids. Germline loops: CDR1 SGHDT, CDR2 YYEEEE. Losses at the gene ends were 3 bases for V and 2 bases for J; bases not matched to a gene: 8. CDR3 DNA sequence: TGTGCCAGCAGCTCCCGATGGGACAGCACCTACGAGCAGTACTTC. Translated: CASSSRWDSTYEQYF.

This chain's CDR3 is CASSLGTDNQPQHF. The CDR3 region has the DNA TGCGCCAGCAGCTTAGGGACAGACAATCAGCCCCAGCATTTT. The chain links TRBV5-1 to TRBJ1-5; 7 nucleotides line up with TRBD1. The germline gives CDR1 SGHRS, CDR2 YFSETQ. With V trimmed by 2 bases and J by 3 bases, 2 bases remained unmatched. This CDR3 comprises 14 residues.

CDR3 nucleotides: TGTGCCATCAGTGACCGGGGGGGACCCCATGAGCAGTTCTTC. Residues: CAISDRGGPHEQFF. This chain links TRBV10-3 with TRBJ2-1; 8 bases fit TRBD2. The ends lost 3 bases at V and 8 bases at J; junction bases unmatched: 6. The CDR3 spans 14 residues. Germline lookup yields CDR1 ENHRY and CDR2 SYGVKD.

The table lists this clonotype with a few counts. J is TRBJ2-7 and V is TRBV4-3; D is unclear. Trimming left V 1 base short and J 1 base short, with 8 bases between. CDR1 is LGHNA and CDR2 is YSLEER in the germline V gene. The CDR3 consists of 14 residues. CDR3 loop: CASSQGLGSYEQYF. In DNA, the CDR3 is TGCGCCAGCAGCCAAGGGCTGGGGTCCTACGAGCAGTACTTC.

This clonotype was seen a few times. The chain recombines TRBV13 with TRBJ1-1; perhaps TRBD1 as D (5 bases). The CDR3 length is 13 residues. CDR1 and CDR2 from the germline V gene are PRHDT and FYEKMQ (reference sequence). The V gene lost 0 bases and the J gene lost 8 bases, with 10 bases spanning the gap. This chain's CDR3 is CASSLGRGREAFF. CDR3 nucleotide sequence: TGTGCCAGCAGCTTAGGACGGGGCCGGGAAGCTTTCTTT.

V and J are TRBV13 and TRBJ2-1, with 10 positions matching TRBD1. With 4 bases clipped from V and 6 bases from J, the junction kept 6 bases outside the gene matches. Germline CDR1 PRHDT, CDR2 FYEKMQ (reference sequence). The CDR3 contains 15 residues. The CDR3 DNA follows: TGTGCCAGCAGCTCTCAAGACAGGGGGCCCAATGAGCAGTTCTTC. Translated: CASSSQDRGPNEQFF.

This clonotype was observed a handful of times. This chain uses TRBV11-2 with TRBJ2-2; TRBD2 aligns across 11 bases. The CDR3 totals 20 residues. In germline, CDR1 is SGHAT, CDR2 FQNNGV. V was pared by 5 bases and J by 0 bases, with 14 bases of the junction left unmatched. The CDR3 DNA reads as TGTGCCAGCAGCCCCCTCGTGGCTAGCGGGGGGTATACGAACACCGGGGAGCTGTTTTTT. It translates to CASSPLVASGGYTNTGELFF. The full variable domain, completed using reference TRBV11-2 and TRBJ2-2, is EAGVAQSPRYKIIEKRQSVAFWCNPISGHATLYWYQQILGQGPKLLIQFQNNGVVDDSQLPKDRFSAERLKGVDSTLKIQPAKLEDSAVYLCASSPLVASGGYTNTGELFFGEGSRLTVL.

The genes are TRBV5-8 and TRBJ1-1, with a tentative D call TRBD1 (5 bases). This CDR3 spans 18 amino acids. Germline values: CDR1 SGHTS, CDR2 YDEGEE. Trimming took off 4 bases at V and 1 base at J, with 23 bases between the two ends. The CDR3 protein is CASSTDPVQGGPNTEAFF. The CDR3 DNA reads TGTGCCAGCAGCACTGATCCTGTGCAGGGAGGGCCGAACACTGAAGCTTTCTTT.